This entry is about one T cell receptor beta chain. Its antigen is currently not known. No base qualities exist here, and no much larger clone lies one base off it. The library was prepared using the immunoSEQ multiplex PCR assay. TCRdb limited this immuneACCESS table to in-frame rearrangements with V and J called. A share of clones is missing; checked studies link under half to unresolved V genes, and the rest is unexplained. This sample has 90,000 to 120,000 clones in its table, and over 85% of those were observed once. Around 1.2% of the sample comes from the top ten. The data are from a study of T cell changes during pregnancy in multiple sclerosis (dated 2019 in TCRdb). Turning to the overall study: In women with multiple sclerosis, the researchers looked at how the T cell repertoire shifted as pregnancy progressed.

Taken from the germline V gene (reference sequence), the CDR1 and CDR2 loops are LNHDA and SQIVND. Taken from cysteine to phenylalanine, the CDR3 has 14 residues. Kept here is only the CDR3 DNA, which spans 42 bases and is read in frame from base 1. Trimmed from V: 6 bases; trimmed from J: 2 bases; junction bases lacking a gene match: 6. The TCR sequence derives from a female donor with multiple sclerosis, enrolled in a pregnancy study. The chain couples TRBV19 to TRBJ1-2, and 7 junction bases match TRBD1. This specimen was peripheral blood, taken in the second trimester of pregnancy. The DNA sequence reads TGTGCCAGTAGCCGAGACAGGGAGAACTATGGCTACACCTTC. Translated, this is CASSRDRENYGYTF.